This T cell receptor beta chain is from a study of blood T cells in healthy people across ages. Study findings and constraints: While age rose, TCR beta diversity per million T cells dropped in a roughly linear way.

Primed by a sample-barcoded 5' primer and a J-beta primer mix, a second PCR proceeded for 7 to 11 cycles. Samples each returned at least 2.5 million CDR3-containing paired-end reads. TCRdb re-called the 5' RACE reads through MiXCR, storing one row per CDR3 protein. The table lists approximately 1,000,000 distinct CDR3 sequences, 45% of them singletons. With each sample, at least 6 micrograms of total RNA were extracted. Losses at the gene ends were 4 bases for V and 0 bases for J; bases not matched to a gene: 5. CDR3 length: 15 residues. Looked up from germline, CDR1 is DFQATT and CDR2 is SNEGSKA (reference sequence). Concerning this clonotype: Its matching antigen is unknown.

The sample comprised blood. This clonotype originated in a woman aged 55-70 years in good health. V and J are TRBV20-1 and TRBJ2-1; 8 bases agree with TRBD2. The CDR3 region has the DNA TGCAGTGCTAACCCTCTAGCGGGCTCCTACAATGAGCAGTTCTTC. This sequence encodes CSANPLAGSYNEQFF.